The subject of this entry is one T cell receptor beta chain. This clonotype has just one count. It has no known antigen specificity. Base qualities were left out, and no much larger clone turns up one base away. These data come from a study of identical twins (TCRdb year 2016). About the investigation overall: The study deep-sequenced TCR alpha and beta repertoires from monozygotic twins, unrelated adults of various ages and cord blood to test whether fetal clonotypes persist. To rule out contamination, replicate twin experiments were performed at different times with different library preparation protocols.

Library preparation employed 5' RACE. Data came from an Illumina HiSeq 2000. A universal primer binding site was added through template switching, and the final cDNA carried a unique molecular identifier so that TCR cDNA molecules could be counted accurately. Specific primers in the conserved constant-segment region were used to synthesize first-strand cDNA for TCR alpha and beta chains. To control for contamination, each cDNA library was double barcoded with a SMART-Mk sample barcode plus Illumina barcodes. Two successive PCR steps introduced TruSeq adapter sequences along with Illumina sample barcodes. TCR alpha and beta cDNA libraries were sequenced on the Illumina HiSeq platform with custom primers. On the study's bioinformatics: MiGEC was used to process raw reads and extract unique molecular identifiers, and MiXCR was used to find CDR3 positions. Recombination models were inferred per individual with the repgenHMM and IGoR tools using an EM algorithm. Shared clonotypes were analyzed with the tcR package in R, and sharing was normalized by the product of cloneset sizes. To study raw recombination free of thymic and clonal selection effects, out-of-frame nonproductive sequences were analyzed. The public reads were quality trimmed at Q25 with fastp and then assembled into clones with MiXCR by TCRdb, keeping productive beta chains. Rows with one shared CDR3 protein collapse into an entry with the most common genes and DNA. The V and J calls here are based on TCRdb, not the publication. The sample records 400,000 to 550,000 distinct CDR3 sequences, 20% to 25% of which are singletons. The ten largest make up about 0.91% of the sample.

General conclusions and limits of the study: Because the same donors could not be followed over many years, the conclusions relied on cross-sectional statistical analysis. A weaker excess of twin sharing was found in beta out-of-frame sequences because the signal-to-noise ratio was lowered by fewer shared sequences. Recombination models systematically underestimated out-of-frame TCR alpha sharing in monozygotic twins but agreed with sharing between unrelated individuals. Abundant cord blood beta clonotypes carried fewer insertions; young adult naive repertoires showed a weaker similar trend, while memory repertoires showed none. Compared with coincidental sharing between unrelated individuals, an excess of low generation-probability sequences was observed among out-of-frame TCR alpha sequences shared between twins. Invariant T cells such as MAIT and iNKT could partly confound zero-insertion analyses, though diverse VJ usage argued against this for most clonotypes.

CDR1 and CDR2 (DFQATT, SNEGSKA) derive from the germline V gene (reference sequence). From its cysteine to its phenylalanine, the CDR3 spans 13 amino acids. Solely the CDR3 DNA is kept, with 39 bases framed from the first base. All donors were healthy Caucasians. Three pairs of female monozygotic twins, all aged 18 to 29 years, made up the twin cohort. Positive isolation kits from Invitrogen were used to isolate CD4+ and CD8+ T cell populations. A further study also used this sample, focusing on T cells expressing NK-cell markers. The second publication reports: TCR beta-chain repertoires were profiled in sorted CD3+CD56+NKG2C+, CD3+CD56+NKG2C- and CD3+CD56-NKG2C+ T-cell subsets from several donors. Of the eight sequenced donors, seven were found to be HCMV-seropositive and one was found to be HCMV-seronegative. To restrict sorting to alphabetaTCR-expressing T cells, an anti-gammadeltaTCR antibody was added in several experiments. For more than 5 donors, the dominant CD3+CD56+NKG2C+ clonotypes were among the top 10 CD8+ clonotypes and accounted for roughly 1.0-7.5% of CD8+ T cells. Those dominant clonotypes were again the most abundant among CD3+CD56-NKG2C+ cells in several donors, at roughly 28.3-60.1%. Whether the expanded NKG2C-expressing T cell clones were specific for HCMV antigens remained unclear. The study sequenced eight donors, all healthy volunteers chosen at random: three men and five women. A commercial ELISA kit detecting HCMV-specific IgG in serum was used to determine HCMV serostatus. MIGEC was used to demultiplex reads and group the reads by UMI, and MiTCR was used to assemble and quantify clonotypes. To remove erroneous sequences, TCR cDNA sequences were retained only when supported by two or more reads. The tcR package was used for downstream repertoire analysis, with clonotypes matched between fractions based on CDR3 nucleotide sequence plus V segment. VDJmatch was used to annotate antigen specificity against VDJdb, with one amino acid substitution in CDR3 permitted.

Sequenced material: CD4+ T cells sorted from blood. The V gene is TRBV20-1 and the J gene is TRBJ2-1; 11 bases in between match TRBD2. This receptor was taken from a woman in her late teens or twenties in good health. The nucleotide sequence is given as TGCAGCACCGGGACTAGCGGTTACAATGAGCAGTTCTTC. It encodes CSTGTSGYNEQFF.